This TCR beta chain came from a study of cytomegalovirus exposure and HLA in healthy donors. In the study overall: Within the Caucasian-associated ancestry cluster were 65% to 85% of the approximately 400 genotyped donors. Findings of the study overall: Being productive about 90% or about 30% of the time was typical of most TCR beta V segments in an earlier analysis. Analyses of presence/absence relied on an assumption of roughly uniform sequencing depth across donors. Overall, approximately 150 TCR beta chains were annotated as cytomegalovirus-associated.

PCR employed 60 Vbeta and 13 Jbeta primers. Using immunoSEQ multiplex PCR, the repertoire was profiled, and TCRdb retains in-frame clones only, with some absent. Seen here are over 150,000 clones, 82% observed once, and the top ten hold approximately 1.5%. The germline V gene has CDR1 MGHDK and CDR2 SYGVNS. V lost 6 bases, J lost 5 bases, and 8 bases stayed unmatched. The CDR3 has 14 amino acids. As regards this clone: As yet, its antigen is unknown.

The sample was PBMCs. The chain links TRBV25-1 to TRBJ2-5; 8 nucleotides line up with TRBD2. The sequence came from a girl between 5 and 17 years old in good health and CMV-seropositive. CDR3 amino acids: CASRTPGGGETQYF. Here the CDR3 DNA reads TGTGCCAGCAGGACACCCGGGGGGGGTGAGACCCAGTACTTC.